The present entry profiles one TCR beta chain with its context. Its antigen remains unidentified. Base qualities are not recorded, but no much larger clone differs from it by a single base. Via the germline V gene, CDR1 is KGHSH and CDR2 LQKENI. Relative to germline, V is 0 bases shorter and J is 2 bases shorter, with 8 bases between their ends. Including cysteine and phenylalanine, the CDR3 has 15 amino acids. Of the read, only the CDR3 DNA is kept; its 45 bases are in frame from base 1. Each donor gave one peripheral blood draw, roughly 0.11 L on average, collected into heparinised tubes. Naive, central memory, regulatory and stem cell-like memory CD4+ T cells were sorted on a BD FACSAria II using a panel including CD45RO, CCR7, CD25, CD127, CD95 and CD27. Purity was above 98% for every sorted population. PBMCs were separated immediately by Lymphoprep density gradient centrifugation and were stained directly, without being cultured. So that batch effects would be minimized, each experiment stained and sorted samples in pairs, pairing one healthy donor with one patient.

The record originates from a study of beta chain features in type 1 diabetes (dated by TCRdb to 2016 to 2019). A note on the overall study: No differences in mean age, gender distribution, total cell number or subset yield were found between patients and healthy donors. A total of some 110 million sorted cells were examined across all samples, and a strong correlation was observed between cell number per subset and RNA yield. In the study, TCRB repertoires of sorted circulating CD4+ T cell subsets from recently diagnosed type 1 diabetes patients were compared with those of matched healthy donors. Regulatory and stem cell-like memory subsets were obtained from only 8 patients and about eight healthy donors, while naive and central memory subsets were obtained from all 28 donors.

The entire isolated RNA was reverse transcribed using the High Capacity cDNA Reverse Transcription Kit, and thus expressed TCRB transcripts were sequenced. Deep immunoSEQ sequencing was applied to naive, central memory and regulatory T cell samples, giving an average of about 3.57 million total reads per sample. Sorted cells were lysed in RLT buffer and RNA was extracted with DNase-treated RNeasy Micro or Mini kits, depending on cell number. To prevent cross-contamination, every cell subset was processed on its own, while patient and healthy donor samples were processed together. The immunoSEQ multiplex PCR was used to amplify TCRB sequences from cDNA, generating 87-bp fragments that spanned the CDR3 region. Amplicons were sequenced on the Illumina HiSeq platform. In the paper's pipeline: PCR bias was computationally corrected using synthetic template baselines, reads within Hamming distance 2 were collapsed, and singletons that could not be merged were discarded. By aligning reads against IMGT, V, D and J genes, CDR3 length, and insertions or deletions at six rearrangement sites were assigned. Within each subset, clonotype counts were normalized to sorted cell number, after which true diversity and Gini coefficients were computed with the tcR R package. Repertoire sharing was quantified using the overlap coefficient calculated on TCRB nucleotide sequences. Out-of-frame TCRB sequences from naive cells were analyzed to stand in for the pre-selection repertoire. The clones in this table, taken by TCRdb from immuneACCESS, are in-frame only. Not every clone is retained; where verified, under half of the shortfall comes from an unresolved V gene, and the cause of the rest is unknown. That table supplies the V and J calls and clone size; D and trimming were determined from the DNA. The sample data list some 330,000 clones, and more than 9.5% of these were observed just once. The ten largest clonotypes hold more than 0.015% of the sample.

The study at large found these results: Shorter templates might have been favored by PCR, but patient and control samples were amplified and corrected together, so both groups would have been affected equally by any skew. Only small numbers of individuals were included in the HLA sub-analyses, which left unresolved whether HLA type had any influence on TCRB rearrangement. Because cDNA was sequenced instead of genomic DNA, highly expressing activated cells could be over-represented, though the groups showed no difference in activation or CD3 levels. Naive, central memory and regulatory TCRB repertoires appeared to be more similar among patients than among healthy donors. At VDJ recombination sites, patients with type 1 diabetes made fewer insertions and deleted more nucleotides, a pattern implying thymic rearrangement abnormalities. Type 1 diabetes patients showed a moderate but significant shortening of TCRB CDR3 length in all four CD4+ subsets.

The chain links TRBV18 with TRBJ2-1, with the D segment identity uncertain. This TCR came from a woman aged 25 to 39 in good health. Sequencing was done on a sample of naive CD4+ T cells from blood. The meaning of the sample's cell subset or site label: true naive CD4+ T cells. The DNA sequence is TGTGCCAGCTCACCACCGAAAGCCGCCTACAATGAGCAGTTCTTC. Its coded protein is CASSPPKAAYNEQFF.